There are many counts of the clone carrying this T cell receptor beta chain. No antigen is known for it. This sample stems from a study of CD8 T cells in ankylosing spondylitis. Construction of TCR beta libraries was performed using quantitative 5'-RACE with molecular barcodes. Using its own MiXCR run on the 5' RACE reads, TCRdb lists one record per CDR3 protein. Here the sample spans about 510,000 distinct CDR3 sequences, approximately 5% being singletons. Study findings and constraints: Reports of some motif variants in reactive arthritis synovial fluid and blood predate this one. Disease-linked clones, CD8+, were relatively rare in peripheral blood. Seemingly characteristic of ankylosing spondylitis blood was a TCR beta motif consisting of 7 or 8 highly homologous variants. Disease-linked clones reportedly showed significant enrichment in matched ankylosing spondylitis synovial fluid.

Germline CDR1 reads LGHNA; CDR2 reads YNFKEQ. The V segment lost 4 bases and the J segment 7 bases; nucleotides outside the gene matches: 11. The CDR3 length is 16 residues. The TCR sequence derives from a male donor with ankylosing spondylitis. Material: blood, either unsorted or a sorted T cell fraction (not recorded which). This chain connects TRBV4-2 to TRBJ2-3; 10 positions match TRBD2. CDR3 nucleotides: TGTGCCAGCAGCCCATCCGCCGCTAGCGGGAGCCATACGCAGTATTTT. It encodes CASSPSAASGSHTQYF.